This record covers a single T cell receptor (beta chain). The antigen is unknown. Researchers prepared the TCRbeta library using unique molecular identifiers, the study reports. TCRdb used MiXCR to reprocess the PCR reads, holding one entry per CDR3 protein. The table shows 200,000 to 250,000 distinct CDR3 sequences, with roughly 23% occurring only once. This specimen belongs to a study of T-cell reconstitution after alpha-beta-depleted transplantation in children. Study-wide results and caveats: Expanded graft clones numbering several hundred reportedly gave rise to alpha-beta T cells about two months after transplant. Diversity and T-cell counts at one year after transplant derived mostly from new T cells.

Germline V gene sequence: CDR1 KGHDR, CDR2 SFDVKD. This CDR3 is 17 amino acids long. V was pared by 3 bases and J by 0 bases, with 7 bases of the junction left unmatched. The receptor comes from a girl aged 2 to 10 with Fanconi anemia, due to receive a stem cell transplant. The chain combines TRBV24-1 with TRBJ2-1, with TRBD2 matching over 7 bases. The source material was PBMCs, sampled before TCRalphabeta/CD19-depleted stem cell transplant. For the CDR3, the DNA is TGTGCCACCAGTGATGGGGCGGGGGTACTCTCCTACAATGAGCAGTTCTTC. It is translated as CATSDGAGVLSYNEQFF.